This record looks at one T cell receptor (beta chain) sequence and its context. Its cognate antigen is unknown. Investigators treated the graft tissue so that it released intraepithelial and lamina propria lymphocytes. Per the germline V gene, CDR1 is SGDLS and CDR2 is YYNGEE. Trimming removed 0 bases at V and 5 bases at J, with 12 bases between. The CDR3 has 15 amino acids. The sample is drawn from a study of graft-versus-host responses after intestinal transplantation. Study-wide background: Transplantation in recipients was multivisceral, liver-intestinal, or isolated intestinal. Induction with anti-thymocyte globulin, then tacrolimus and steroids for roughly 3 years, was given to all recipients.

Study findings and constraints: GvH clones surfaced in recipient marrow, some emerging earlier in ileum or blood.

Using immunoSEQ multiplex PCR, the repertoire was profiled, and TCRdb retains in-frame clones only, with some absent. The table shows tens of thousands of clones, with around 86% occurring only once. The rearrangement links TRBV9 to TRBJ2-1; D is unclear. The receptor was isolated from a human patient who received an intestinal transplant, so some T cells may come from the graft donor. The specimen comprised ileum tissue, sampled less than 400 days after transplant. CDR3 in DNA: TGTGCCAGCAGCGTAGAAGTAGGCGGAGACAATGAGCAGTTCTTC. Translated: CASSVEVGGDNEQFF.